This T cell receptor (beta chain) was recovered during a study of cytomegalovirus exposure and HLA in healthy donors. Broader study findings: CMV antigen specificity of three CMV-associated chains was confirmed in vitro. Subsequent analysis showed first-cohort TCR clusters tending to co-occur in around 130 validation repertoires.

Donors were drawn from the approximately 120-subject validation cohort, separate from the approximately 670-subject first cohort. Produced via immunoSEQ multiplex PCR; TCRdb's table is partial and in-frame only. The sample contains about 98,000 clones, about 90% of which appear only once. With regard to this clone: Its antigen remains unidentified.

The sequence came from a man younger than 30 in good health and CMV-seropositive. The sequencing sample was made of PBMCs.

CDR3 coding DNA: TGCAGCGTTGAAGAAGGGGGCACTAATGAAAAACTGTTTTTT. Protein product: CSVEEGGTNEKLFF. The chain uses TRBV29-1 and TRBJ1-4; 7 bases agree with TRBD1. This CDR3 region has 14 residues. Germline lookup yields CDR1 SQVTM and CDR2 ANQGSEA. V shed 0 bases and J 2 bases; nucleotides not matched to a gene: 0.